The 27 T cell receptor beta chains below all came from one sample that was sequenced in a study. TCRdb used MiXCR to reprocess the 5' RACE reads, holding one entry per CDR3 protein. Of about 41,000 distinct CDR3 sequences in the sample, less than 35% were seen once. Sequencing was carried out using memory CD4+ T cells sorted from a lymph node. Subset given: memory CD4+ T cells, CD4+CD45RO+CD25-. These receptor sequences come from a female donor with breast cancer.

This clonotype showed up just a few times. The chain links TRBV5-1 to TRBJ1-6; 7 bases map to TRBD1. Trimming took 3 bases from V and 7 from J; bases not matched to a gene: 4. This CDR3 is 14 amino acids long. Per germline, CDR1 SGHRS and CDR2 YFSETQ. CDR3 sequence (DNA): TGCGCCAGCAGCTGGGACAGCGCCAATTCACCCCTCCACTTT. Translation gives CASSWDSANSPLHF. Looking up the rest from reference TRBV5-1 and TRBJ1-6 gives the full variable domain: KAGVTQTPRYLIKTRGQQVTLSCSPISGHRSVSWYQQTPGQGLQFLFEYFSETQRNKGNFPGRFSGRQFSNSRSEMNVSTLELGDSALYLCASSWDSANSPLHFGNGTRLTVT.

This clonotype was picked up a small number of times. The chain has TRBV9 and TRBJ2-1, with D maybe TRBD1 (5 bases). CDR3 length: 15 residues. Deletions cut 2 bases from V and 0 bases from J, with 9 bases between. Germline V CDR1 and CDR2: SGDLS, YYNGEE. CDR3 DNA: TGTGCCAGCAGCGTCAGGGTTAGCTCCTACAATGAGCAGTTCTTC. Its translation is CASSVRVSSYNEQFF.

A note on this clonotype: At one end the junction does not follow the germline gene, possibly because of a read error. This chain joins TRBV29-1 and TRBJ1-1; possible D gene TRBD1, 6 bases. CDR3 length: 10 residues. Looked up from germline, CDR1 is SQVTM and CDR2 is ANQGSEA. This CDR3 is CGVGTTEAFF. The CDR3 nucleotides read TGCGGCGTCGGGACAACTGAAGCTTTCTTT.

This clonotype was counted a single time. The rearrangement uses TRBV10-3 and TRBJ2-1; D gene ambiguous. This CDR3 has 13 amino acids. The germline V gene has CDR1 ENHRY and CDR2 SYGVKD. Trimming took off 4 bases at V and 5 bases at J, with 9 bases between the two ends. As DNA, the CDR3 is TGTGCCATCAGTGGGACCAATAACAATGAGCAGTTCTTC. Amino acids: CAISGTNNNEQFF.

This clonotype was counted a few times. Here the CDR3 reads CASSHLAGASYEQYF. CDR3 coding DNA: TGTGCCAGCAGTCATCTAGCGGGAGCATCCTACGAGCAGTACTTC. The rearrangement joins TRBV12-3 or TRBV12-4 to TRBJ2-7, with 10 bases lining up with TRBD2. Trimming cost V 5 bases and J 1 base; bases outside gene matches: 5. The CDR3 sequence is 15 residues long.

The chain has TRBV28 and TRBJ1-2, with D unresolved. Per germline, CDR1 MDHEN and CDR2 SYDVKM. V dropped 3 bases and J dropped 8 bases, with 13 bases sitting between them. The CDR3 is made up of 13 amino acids. The CDR3 region has the DNA TGTGCCAGCAGTTTCTCACTGCTTGTAGGCTACACCTTC. It translates to CASSFSLLVGYTF.

The chain links TRBV7-9 to TRBJ1-1, with a tentative D call TRBD1 (5 bases). V was pared by 6 bases and J by 6 bases, with 17 bases between. The V gene's germline CDR1 is SEHNR and CDR2 FQNEAQ (reference sequence). This CDR3 contains 14 residues. CDR3 nucleotides: TGTGCCAGCAGTTCCGCGGCTGCGGGGGCTGAAGCTTTCTTT. This codes for CASSSAAAGAEAFF.

The chain carries TRBV4-1 and TRBJ1-6; tentative D call: TRBD1 (6 bases). This CDR3 has 15 residues. Trimming took 2 bases from V and 10 from J, leaving 15 bases between them. Germline CDR1 is MGHRA and CDR2 is YSYEKL. CDR3 coding DNA: TGCGCCAGCAGCCAATACCTGGGACATCAATCACCCCTCCACTTT. It yields the protein CASSQYLGHQSPLHF.

CDR3 DNA: TGTGCCAGCAGCTTAAACAGGGCAGTCTCAGATACGCAGTATTTT. Residues: CASSLNRAVSDTQYF. The chain employs TRBV7-6 and TRBJ2-3, with D perhaps matching TRBD1 (6 bases). V was shortened by 2 bases and J by 4 bases, with 13 bases between the two germline ends. Germline V gives CDR1 SGHVS, CDR2 FNYEAQ. The CDR3 has 15 residues.

This clonotype occurred a few times. The chain has TRBV15 and TRBJ1-2, with 11 nucleotides matching TRBD1. Germline V gene sequence: CDR1 LNHNV, CDR2 YYDKDF (reference sequence). J gave up 8 bases and V 3 bases, and 11 bases lay outside the gene matches. This CDR3 comprises 16 residues. The CDR3 reads CATSSGQGAIPLGYTF. The CDR3 nucleotides are TGTGCCACCAGCAGCGGACAGGGGGCCATTCCTCTGGGCTACACCTTC.

The gene calls are TRBV9 and TRBJ2-2; TRBD1 agrees at 7 bases. This CDR3 contains 19 residues. The V gene's germline CDR1 is SGDLS and CDR2 YYNGEE. Trimming took 5 bases from V and 1 from J; bases not matched to a gene: 17. This CDR3 reads CASRVSMGQPELNTGELFF. The CDR3 region has the DNA TGTGCCAGCAGAGTATCCATGGGACAGCCAGAATTGAACACCGGGGAGCTGTTTTTT.

This clonotype was detected a few times. The genes are TRBV27 and TRBJ1-2, with 8 bases that match TRBD1. Trimming removed 5 bases from V and 2 bases from J; junction bases left unmatched: 4. The CDR3 consists of 14 residues. Germline CDR1 is MNHEY and CDR2 is SMNVEV (reference sequence). CDR3 bases: TGTGCCAGCAGTCCCGGACAGGGAAACTATGGCTACACCTTC. Its translation is CASSPGQGNYGYTF.

This chain uses TRBV7-4 with TRBJ2-7, with 12 bases matching TRBD2. After removal of 6 bases from V and 2 bases from J, the junction contained 14 bases not matched to a gene. This CDR3 is built from 18 residues. Germline assignment: CDR1 SGHVT and CDR2 SQSDAQ. CDR3 loop: CASRGTLAGGPRPYEQYF. CDR3 in DNA: TGTGCCAGCAGGGGTACCCTAGCGGGGGGGCCCAGGCCCTACGAGCAGTACTTC.

This clonotype showed up many times. V is TRBV20-1 and J is TRBJ1-2, with D possibly matching TRBD1 (5 bases). V was trimmed by 2 bases and J by 5 bases, leaving 12 bases between them. This CDR3 is 13 amino acids long. Looked up from germline, CDR1 is DFQATT and CDR2 is SNEGSKA (reference sequence). The CDR3 sequence: CSARRPGYYGYTF. For the CDR3, the DNA is TGCAGTGCTAGACGCCCAGGGTATTATGGCTACACCTTC.

V is TRBV20-1 and J is TRBJ2-7; unclear D gene. Germline loops: CDR1 DFQATT, CDR2 SNEGSKA (reference sequence). Trimming removed 1 base from V and 1 base from J, with 14 bases in between. CDR3 length equals 15 residues. CDR3 sequence: CSARGGQVRSYEQYF. The DNA of the CDR3 is TGCAGTGCTAGAGGTGGCCAAGTAAGGTCCTACGAGCAGTACTTC.

This clonotype was picked up many times. DNA of the CDR3: TGCAGTGCTAGTGGAGGAGAGCAGTACTTC. Amino acid sequence: CSASGGEQYF. The chain employs TRBV20-1 and TRBJ2-7, with D maybe TRBD2 (5 bases). The CDR3 is 10 residues long. Between the trimmed V and J ends, which lost 3 bases and 7 bases, there was a span of 7 bases. Germline CDR1 DFQATT, CDR2 SNEGSKA (reference sequence).

CDR3 residues: CSHGGGGYNEQFF. The CDR3 coding sequence is TGCAGCCATGGGGGCGGGGGCTACAATGAGCAGTTCTTC. The V gene is TRBV20-1, the J gene TRBJ2-1, with D possibly being TRBD2 (7 bases). Looked up from germline, CDR1 is DFQATT and CDR2 is SNEGSKA (reference sequence). The length of the CDR3 is 13 residues.

This clonotype was seen more than once but under ten times. The genes are TRBV11-3 and TRBJ2-2; TRBD1 aligns across 9 bases. There are 14 residues in the CDR3. CDR1 is SGHNT and CDR2 is YENEEA in the germline V gene. Trimming removed 6 bases from V and 3 bases from J; junction bases left unmatched: 2. This CDR3 reads CASRQGAHTGELFF. CDR3 sequence (DNA): TGTGCCAGCAGACAGGGGGCTCACACCGGGGAGCTGTTTTTT.

The chain combines TRBV5-1 with TRBJ2-5, with D perhaps matching TRBD1 (6 bases). The V gene lost 3 bases and the J gene lost 0 bases, with 18 bases spanning the gap. This CDR3 spans 17 amino acids. CDR1 and CDR2 from the germline V gene are SGHRS and YFSETQ. The CDR3 sequence: CASSSGSSGDYQETQYF. In nucleotides, the CDR3 is TGCGCCAGCAGCTCGGGATCGTCAGGGGATTACCAAGAGACCCAGTACTTC.

The genes are TRBV20-1 and TRBJ2-7, with D perhaps matching TRBD2 (5 bases). This CDR3 is built from 14 residues. From germline, CDR1 is DFQATT and CDR2 SNEGSKA (reference sequence). The V gene lost 5 bases and the J gene lost 6 bases, with 20 bases spanning the gap. The CDR3 loop is CSAGSRAQSGEQYF. The CDR3 DNA follows: TGCAGTGCTGGGAGCCGGGCCCAAAGCGGCGAGCAGTACTTC.

The chain carries TRBV5-1 and TRBJ2-3, with D maybe TRBD1 (6 bases). Per germline, CDR1 SGHRS and CDR2 YFSETQ. The ends were cut back, 0 bases at V and 3 bases at J, with 11 bases in the middle. The CDR3 loop spans 15 amino acids. The CDR3 region is CASSLGQGMTDTQYF. For the CDR3, the DNA is TGCGCCAGCAGCTTGGGTCAGGGGATGACAGATACGCAGTATTTT. Looking up the rest from reference TRBV5-1 and TRBJ2-3 gives the full variable domain: KAGVTQTPRYLIKTRGQQVTLSCSPISGHRSVSWYQQTPGQGLQFLFEYFSETQRNKGNFPGRFSGRQFSNSRSEMNVSTLELGDSALYLCASSLGQGMTDTQYFGPGTRLTVL.

A few counts support this clonotype. The rearrangement joins TRBV12-3 or TRBV12-4 to TRBJ1-1; 8 bases match TRBD1. The CDR3 is 14 amino acids. Trimming at V came to 7 bases and at J to 1 base, leaving 5 bases not matched to a gene. CDR3 DNA: TGTGCCAGCACGGCCGGACAGGGGAACACTGAAGCTTTCTTT. The encoded protein is CASTAGQGNTEAFF.

The chain employs TRBV6-5 and TRBJ2-7; the D gene could be TRBD1 or TRBD2 (5 bases each). The CDR3 covers 14 residues. Trimming stripped 6 bases from V and 7 bases from J, with 19 bases between. Germline loops: CDR1 MNHEY, CDR2 SVGAGI. CDR3 in amino acids: CASSRDVTGREQYF. The CDR3 coding sequence is TGTGCCAGCAGCCGGGACGTAACCGGTCGGGAGCAGTACTTC.

Notes on this clonotype: The junction does not match germline at one end; this may be a read error. V is TRBV24-1 and J is TRBJ2-3; 8 nucleotides align to TRBD1. Germline loops: CDR1 KGHDR, CDR2 SFDVKD. The CDR3 loop spans 13 amino acids. The CDR3 nucleotides are TGTGCCGTACAGGGGGTGGGCACAGCTACGCAGTATTTT. Translating it yields CAVQGVGTATQYF.

This clonotype appeared a few times. The chain couples TRBV4-1 to TRBJ1-1, with D hard to call. The CDR3 is 14 amino acids. Germline assignment: CDR1 MGHRA and CDR2 YSYEKL. The V end lost 4 bases, the J end lost 3 bases, and 12 bases lay between the germline ends. Here the CDR3 reads CASSPRLLDTEAFF. CDR3 nucleotide sequence: TGCGCCAGCAGCCCGAGGCTTTTGGACACTGAAGCTTTCTTT.

The rearrangement joins TRBV7-7 to TRBJ2-1, with D maybe TRBD2 (6 bases). V was shortened by 4 bases and J by 8 bases, with 12 bases between the two germline ends. The CDR3 runs to 13 residues. Per the germline V gene, CDR1 is SSHAT and CDR2 is FNYEAQ (reference sequence). The CDR3 loop is CASSSGSGDEQFF. In DNA form, the CDR3 reads TGTGCCAGCAGCTCGGGATCGGGGGATGAGCAGTTCTTC.

V gene TRBV6-1 combines with J gene TRBJ1-5, with 8 positions matching TRBD1. CDR3 length: 15 residues. Losses at the gene ends were 7 bases for V and 6 bases for J; bases not matched to a gene: 11. CDR1 is MNHNS, CDR2 SASEGT, per germline. CDR3 in DNA: TGTGCCAGCACCCTTAGGGGGACAGGAGGTCAGCCCCAGCATTTT. It encodes CASTLRGTGGQPQHF.